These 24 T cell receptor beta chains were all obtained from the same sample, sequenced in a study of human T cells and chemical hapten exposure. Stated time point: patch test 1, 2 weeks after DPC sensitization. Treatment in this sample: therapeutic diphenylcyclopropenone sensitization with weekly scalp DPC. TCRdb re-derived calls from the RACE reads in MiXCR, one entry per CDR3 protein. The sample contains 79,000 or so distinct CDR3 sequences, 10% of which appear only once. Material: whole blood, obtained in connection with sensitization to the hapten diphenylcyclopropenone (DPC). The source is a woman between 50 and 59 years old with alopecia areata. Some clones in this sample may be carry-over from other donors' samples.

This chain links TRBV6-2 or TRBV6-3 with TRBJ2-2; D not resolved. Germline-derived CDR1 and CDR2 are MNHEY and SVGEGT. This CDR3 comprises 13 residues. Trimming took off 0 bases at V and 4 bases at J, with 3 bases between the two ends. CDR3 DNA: TGTGCCAGCAGTTACTCTACCACCGGGGAGCTGTTTTTT. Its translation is CASSYSTTGELFF.

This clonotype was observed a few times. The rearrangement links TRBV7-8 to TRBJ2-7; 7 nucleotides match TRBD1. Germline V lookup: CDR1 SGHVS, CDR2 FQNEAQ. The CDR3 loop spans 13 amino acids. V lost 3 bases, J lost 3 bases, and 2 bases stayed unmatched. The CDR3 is CASSLGQFYEQYF. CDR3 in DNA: TGTGCCAGCAGCTTGGGACAGTTCTACGAGCAGTACTTC.

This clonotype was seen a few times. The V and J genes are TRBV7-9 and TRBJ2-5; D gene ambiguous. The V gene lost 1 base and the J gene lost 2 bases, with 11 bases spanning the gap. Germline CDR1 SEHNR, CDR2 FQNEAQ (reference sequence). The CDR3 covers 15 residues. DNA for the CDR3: TGTGCCAGCAGCTTAGAAATTCCGGTACAAGAGACCCAGTACTTC. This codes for CASSLEIPVQETQYF.

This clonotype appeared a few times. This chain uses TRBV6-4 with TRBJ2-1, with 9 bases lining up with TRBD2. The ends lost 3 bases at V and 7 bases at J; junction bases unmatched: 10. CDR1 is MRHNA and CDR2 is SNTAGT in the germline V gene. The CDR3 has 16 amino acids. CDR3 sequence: CASSEVAGGPKNEQFF. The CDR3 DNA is TGTGCCAGCAGTGAGGTTGCGGGAGGGCCGAAAAATGAGCAGTTCTTC.

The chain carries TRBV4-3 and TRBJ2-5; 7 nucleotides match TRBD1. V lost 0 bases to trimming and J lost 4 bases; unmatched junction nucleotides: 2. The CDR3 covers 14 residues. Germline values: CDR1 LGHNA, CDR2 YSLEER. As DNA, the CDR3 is TGCGCCAGCAGCCAAGATCAGGGGGTAGAGACCCAGTACTTC. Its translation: CASSQDQGVETQYF.

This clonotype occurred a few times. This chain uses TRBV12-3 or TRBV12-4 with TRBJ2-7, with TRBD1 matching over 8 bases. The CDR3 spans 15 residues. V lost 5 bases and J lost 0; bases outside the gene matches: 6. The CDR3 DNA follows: TGTGCCAGCAGTCCGGGACAGGCCCTCTCCTACGAGCAGTACTTC. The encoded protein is CASSPGQALSYEQYF.

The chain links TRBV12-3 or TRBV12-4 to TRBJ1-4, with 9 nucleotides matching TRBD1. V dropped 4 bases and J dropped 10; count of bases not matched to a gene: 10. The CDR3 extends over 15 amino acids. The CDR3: CASSSYRDRAGKLFF. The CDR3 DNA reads TGTGCCAGCAGTTCCTACCGGGACAGGGCTGGAAAACTGTTTTTT.

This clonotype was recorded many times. For the CDR3, the DNA is TGTGCCAGCAGTGAAAATGTAAGGGGCGGCAATCAGCCCCAGCATTTT. Protein product: CASSENVRGGNQPQHF. The rearrangement uses TRBV6-1 and TRBJ1-5; a possible D gene is TRBD1 (5 bases). The CDR3 extends over 16 amino acids. Between the trimmed V and J ends, which lost 2 bases and 2 bases, there was a span of 13 bases. Germline CDR1 MNHNS, CDR2 SASEGT.

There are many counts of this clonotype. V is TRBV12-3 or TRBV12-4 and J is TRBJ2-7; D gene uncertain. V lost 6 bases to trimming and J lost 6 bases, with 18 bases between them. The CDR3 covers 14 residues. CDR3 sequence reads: CASSRGRRAFEQYF. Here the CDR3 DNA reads TGTGCCAGCAGCCGCGGCCGCCGGGCCTTCGAGCAGTACTTC.

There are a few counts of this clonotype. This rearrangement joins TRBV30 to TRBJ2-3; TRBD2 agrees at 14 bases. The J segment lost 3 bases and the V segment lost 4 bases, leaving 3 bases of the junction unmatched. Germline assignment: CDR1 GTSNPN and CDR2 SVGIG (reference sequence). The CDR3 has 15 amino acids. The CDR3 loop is CAWTRLAGGTDTQYF. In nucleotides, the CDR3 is TGTGCCTGGACAAGACTAGCGGGAGGGACAGATACGCAGTATTTT. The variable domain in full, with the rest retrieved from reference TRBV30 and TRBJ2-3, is SQTIHQWPATLVQPVGSPLSLECTVEGTSNPNLYWYRQAAGRGLQLLFYSVGIGQISSEVPQNLSASRPQDRQFILSSKKLLLSDSGFYLCAWTRLAGGTDTQYFGPGTRLTVL.

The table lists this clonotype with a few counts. The CDR3 region is CASSTTGTVGSPLHF. In DNA form, the CDR3 reads TGTGCCAGCTCAACAACCGGGACAGTAGGTTCACCCCTCCACTTT. The chain carries TRBV18 and TRBJ1-6, with 7 bases fitting TRBD1. CDR1 is KGHSH and CDR2 is LQKENI in the germline V gene. CDR3 length: 15 residues. The V and J ends lost 5 bases and 9 bases, in that order; junction bases with no gene match: 10.

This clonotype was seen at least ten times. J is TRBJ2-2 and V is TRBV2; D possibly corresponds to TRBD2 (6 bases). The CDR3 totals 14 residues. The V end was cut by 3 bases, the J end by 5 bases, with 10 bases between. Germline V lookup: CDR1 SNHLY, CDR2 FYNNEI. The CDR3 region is CASSEGLPTGELFF. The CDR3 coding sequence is TGTGCCAGCAGTGAGGGACTTCCTACCGGGGAGCTGTTTTTT.

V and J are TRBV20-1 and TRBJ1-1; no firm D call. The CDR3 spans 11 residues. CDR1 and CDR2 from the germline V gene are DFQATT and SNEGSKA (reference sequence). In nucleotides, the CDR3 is TGCAGCGTAGACACGAACACTGAAGCTTTCTTT. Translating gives CSVDTNTEAFF.

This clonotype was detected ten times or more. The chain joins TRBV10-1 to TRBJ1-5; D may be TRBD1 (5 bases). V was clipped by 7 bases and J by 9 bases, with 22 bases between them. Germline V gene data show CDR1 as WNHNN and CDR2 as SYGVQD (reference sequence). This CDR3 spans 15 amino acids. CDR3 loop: CASTLRGQRQSPQHF. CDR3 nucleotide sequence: TGCGCCAGCACCTTACGAGGACAAAGGCAATCGCCCCAGCATTTT.

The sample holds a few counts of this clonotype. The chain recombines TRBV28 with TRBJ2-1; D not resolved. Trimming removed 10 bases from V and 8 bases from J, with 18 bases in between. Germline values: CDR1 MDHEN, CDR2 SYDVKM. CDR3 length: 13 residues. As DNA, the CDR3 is TGTGCCAATTCCCGGACCCGACGGGATGAGCAGTTCTTC. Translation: CANSRTRRDEQFF.

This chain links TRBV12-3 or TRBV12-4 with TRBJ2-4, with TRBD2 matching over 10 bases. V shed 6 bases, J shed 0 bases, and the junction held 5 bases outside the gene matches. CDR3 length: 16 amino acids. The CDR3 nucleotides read TGTGCCAGCAGCCCTACTAGCGGGGTAGCCAAAAACATTCAGTACTTC. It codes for CASSPTSGVAKNIQYF.

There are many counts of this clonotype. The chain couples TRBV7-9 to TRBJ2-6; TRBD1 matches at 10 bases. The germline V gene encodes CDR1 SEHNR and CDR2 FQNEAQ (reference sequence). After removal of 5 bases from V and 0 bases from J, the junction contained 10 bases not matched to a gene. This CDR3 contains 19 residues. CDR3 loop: CASSPGTGAYFSGANVLTF. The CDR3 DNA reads TGTGCCAGCAGCCCCGGGACAGGGGCCTACTTCTCTGGGGCCAACGTCCTGACTTTC.

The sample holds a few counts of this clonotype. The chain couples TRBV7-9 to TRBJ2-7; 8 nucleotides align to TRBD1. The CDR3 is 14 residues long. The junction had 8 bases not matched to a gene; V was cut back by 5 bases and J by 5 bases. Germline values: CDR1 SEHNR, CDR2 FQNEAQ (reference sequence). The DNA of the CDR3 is TGTGCCAGCAGCCCGACGGACAGGGCCCACGAGCAGTACTTC. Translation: CASSPTDRAHEQYF.

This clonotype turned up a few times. The CDR3 sequence: CASSLAVAVRGYTF. The CDR3 DNA reads TGCGCCAGCAGCTTGGCCGTGGCAGTCCGAGGCTACACCTTC. This chain links TRBV5-1 with TRBJ1-2, with D uncertain. Germline V gene data show CDR1 as SGHRS and CDR2 as YFSETQ. The CDR3 is 14 residues long. The V end lost 0 bases, the J end lost 8 bases, and 14 bases lay between the germline ends. The entire variable domain, with the rest obtained from reference TRBV5-1 and TRBJ1-2, is as follows: KAGVTQTPRYLIKTRGQQVTLSCSPISGHRSVSWYQQTPGQGLQFLFEYFSETQRNKGNFPGRFSGRQFSNSRSEMNVSTLELGDSALYLCASSLAVAVRGYTFGSGTRLTVV.

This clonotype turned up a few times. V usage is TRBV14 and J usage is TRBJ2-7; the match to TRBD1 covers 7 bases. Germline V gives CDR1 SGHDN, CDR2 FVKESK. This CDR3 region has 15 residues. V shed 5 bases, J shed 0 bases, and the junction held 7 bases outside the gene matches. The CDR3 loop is CASSTATGFSYEQYF. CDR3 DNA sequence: TGTGCCAGCAGCACGGCGACAGGGTTCTCCTACGAGCAGTACTTC.

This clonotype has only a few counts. CDR3 sequence reads: CASSPTVPNTEAFF. The CDR3 bases are TGTGCCAGCTCCCCGACCGTTCCGAACACTGAAGCTTTCTTT. This rearrangement joins TRBV18 to TRBJ1-1; no firm D call. The CDR3 has 14 residues. V was cut by 6 bases and J by 1 base, with 12 bases left in between. Germline CDR1 is KGHSH and CDR2 is LQKENI.

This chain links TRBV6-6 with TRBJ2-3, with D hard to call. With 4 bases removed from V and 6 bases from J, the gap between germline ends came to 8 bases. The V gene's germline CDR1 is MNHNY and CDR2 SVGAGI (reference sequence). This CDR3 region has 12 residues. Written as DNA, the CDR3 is TGTGCCAGCAGTTTCGGCCGGGATACGCAGTATTTT. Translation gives CASSFGRDTQYF.

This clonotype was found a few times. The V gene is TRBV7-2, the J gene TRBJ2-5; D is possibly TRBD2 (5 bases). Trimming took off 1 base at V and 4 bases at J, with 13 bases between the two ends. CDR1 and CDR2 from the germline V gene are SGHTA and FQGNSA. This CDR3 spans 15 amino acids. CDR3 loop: CASSLEGGRRETQYF. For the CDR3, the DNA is TGTGCCAGCAGCTTAGAAGGAGGACGTCGAGAGACCCAGTACTTC.

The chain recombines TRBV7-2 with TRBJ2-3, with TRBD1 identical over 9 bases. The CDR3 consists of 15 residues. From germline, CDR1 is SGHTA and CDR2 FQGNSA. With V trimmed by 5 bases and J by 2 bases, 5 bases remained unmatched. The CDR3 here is CASSPGQGFTDTQYF. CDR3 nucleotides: TGTGCCAGCAGCCCGGGACAGGGCTTCACAGATACGCAGTATTTT.